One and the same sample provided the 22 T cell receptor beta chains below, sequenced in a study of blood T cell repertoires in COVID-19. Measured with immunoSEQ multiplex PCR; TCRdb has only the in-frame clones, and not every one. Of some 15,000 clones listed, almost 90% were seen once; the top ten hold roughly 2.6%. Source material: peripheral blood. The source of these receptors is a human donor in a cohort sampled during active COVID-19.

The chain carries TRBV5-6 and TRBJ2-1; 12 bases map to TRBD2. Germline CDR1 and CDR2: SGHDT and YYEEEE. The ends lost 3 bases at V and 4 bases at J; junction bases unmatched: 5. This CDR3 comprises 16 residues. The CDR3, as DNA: TGTGCCAGCAGCTCAGGGACTAGCGGGTTATACAATGAGCAGTTCTTC. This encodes CASSSGTSGLYNEQFF.

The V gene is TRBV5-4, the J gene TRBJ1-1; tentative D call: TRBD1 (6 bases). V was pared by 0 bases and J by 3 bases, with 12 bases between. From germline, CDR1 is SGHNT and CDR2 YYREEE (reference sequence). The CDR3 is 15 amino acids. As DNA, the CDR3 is TGTGCCAGCAGCTTGGCTCCGGGACACCACACTGAAGCTTTCTTT. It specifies CASSLAPGHHTEAFF.

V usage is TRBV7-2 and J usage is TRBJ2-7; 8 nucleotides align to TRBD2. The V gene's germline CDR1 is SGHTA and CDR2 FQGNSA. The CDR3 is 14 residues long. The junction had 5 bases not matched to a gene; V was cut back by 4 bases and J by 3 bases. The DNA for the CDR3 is TGTGCCAGCAGCTCGCGGACTAGCAGCTACGAGCAGTACTTC. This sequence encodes CASSSRTSSYEQYF.

CDR3 protein: CASSEDRVHSGNTIYF. As DNA, the CDR3 is TGTGCCAGCAGTGAAGACCGGGTACACTCTGGAAACACCATATATTTT. The chain carries TRBV6-1 and TRBJ1-3; D is unclear. V lost 1 base and J 0 bases, leaving 10 bases between the germline ends. This CDR3 contains 16 residues. In germline, CDR1 is MNHNS, CDR2 SASEGT.

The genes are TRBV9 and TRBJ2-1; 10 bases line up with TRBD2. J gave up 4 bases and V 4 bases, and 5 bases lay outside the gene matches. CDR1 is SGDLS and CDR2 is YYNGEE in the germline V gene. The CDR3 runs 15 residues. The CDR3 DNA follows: TGTGCCAGCAGCCCGATAGCGGGGGGTTACAATGAGCAGTTCTTC. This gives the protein CASSPIAGGYNEQFF.

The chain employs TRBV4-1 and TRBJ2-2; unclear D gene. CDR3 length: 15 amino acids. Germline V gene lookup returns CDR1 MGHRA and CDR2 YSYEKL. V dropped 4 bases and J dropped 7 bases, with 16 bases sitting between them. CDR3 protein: CASSLARIGDGELFF. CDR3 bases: TGCGCCAGCAGCCTAGCTAGGATCGGTGACGGGGAGCTGTTTTTT.

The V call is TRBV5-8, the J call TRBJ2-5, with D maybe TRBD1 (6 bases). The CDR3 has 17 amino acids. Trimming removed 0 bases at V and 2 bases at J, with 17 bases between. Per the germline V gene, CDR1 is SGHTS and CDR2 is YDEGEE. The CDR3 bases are TGTGCCAGCAGCTTGGCTCCCCAGGGGCTACCTCAAGAGACCCAGTACTTC. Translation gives CASSLAPQGLPQETQYF.

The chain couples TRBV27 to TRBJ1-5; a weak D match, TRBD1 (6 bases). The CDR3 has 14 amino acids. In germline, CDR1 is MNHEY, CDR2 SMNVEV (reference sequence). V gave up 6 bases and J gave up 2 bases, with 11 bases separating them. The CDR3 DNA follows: TGTGCCAGCAGCGAACGACAGGGCAATCAGCCCCAGCATTTT. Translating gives CASSERQGNQPQHF.

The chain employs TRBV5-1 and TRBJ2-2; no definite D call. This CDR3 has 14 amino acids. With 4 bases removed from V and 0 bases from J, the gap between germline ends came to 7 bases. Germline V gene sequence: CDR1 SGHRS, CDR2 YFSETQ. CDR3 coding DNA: TGCGCCAGCAGCCCAACAACGAACACCGGGGAGCTGTTTTTT. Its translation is CASSPTTNTGELFF.

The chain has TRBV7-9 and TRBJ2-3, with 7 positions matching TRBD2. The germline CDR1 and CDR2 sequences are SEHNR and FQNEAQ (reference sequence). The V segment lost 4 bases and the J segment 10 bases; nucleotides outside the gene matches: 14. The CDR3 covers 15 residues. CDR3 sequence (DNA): TGTGCCAGCAGCTCCCCCGGGACTACGGTTATCCCGCAGTATTTT. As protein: CASSSPGTTVIPQYF.

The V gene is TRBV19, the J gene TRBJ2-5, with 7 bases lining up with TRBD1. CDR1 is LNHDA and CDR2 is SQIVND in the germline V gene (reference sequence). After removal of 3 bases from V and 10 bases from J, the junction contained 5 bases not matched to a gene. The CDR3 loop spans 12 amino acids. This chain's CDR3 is CASSMVGQDQYF. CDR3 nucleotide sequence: TGTGCCAGTAGTATGGTAGGACAGGACCAGTACTTC.

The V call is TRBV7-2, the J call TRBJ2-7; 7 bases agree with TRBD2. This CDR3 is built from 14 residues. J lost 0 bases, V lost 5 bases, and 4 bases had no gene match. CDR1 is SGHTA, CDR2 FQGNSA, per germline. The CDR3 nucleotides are TGTGCCAGCAGCCCCGGGGGGTACTCCTACGAGCAGTACTTC. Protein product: CASSPGGYSYEQYF.

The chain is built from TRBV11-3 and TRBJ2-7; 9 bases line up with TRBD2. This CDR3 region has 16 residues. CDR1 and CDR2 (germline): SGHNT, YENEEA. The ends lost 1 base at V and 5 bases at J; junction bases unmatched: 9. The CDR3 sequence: CASSLGLAGGRNEQYF. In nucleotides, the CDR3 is TGTGCCAGCAGCTTAGGTCTCGCGGGAGGGCGGAACGAGCAGTACTTC.

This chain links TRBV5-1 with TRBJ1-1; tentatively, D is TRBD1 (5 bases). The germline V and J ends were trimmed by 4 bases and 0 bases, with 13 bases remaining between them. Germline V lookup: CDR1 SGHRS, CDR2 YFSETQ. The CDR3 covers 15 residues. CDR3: CASSTWGGVNTEAFF. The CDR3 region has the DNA TGCGCCAGCAGCACGTGGGGCGGGGTGAACACTGAAGCTTTCTTT.

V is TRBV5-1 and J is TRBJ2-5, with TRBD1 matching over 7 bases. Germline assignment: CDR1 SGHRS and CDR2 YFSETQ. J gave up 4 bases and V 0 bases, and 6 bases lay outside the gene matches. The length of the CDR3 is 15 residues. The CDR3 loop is CASSLEGGVLETQYF. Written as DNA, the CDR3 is TGCGCCAGCAGCTTGGAAGGGGGCGTTTTAGAGACCCAGTACTTC.

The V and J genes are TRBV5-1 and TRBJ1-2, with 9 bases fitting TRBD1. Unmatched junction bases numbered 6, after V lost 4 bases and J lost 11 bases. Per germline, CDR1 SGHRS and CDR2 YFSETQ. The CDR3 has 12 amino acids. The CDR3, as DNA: TGCGCCAGCAGCATTGGGACAGGGAAATACACCTTC. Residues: CASSIGTGKYTF.

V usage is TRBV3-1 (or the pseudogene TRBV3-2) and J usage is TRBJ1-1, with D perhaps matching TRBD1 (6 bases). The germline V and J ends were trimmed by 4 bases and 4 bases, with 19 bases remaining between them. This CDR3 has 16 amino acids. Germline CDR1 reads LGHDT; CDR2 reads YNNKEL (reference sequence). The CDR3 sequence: CASSPSHRVLITEAFF. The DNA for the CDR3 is TGTGCCAGCAGCCCCAGTCACAGGGTTTTGATCACTGAAGCTTTCTTT.

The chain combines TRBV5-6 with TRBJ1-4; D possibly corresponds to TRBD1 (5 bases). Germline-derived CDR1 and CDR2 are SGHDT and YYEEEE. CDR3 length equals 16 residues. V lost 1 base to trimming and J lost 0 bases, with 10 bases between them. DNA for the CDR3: TGTGCCAGCAGCTTGTTCCGGGGGGCAACTAATGAAAAACTGTTTTTT. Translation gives CASSLFRGATNEKLFF.

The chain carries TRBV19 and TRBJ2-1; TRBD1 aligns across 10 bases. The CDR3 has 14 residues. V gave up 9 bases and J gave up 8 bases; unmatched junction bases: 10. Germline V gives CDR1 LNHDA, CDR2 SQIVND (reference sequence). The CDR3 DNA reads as TGTGCCAGCAGCGACAGGGGGCTATTCGATGAGCAGTTCTTC. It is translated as CASSDRGLFDEQFF.

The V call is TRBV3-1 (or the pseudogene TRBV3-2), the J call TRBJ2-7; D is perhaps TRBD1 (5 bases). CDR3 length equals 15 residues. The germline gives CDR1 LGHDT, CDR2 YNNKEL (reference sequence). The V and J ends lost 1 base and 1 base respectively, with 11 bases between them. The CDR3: CASSQGGYPSYEQYF. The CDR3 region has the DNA TGTGCCAGCAGCCAAGGGGGCTACCCTTCCTACGAGCAGTACTTC.

The CDR3 protein is CASSHDTSYEQYF. CDR3 sequence (DNA): TGTGCCAGCAGCCACGATACTAGCTACGAGCAGTACTTC. The genes are TRBV4-2 and TRBJ2-7; TRBD2 might be the D (5 bases). Per germline, CDR1 LGHNA and CDR2 YNFKEQ. The CDR3 length is 13 residues. Trimming pared 3 bases from V and 3 bases from J, leaving 9 bases between.

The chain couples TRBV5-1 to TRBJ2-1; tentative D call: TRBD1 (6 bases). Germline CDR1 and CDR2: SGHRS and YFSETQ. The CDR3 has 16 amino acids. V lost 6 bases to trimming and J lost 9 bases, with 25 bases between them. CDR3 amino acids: CASTSFGDKAVGEQFF. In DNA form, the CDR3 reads TGCGCCAGCACCTCCTTTGGGGACAAGGCGGTTGGTGAGCAGTTCTTC.